Listed below are T cell receptor beta chains from one sample, sequenced in a study of T cells in Graves' hyperthyroidism and ophthalmopathy. TCRdb reanalysed the multiplex PCR reads using MiXCR and keeps one entry per CDR3 protein. The sample lists 40,000 to 55,000 distinct CDR3 sequences, around half seen once, with over 30% in the top ten. Sequenced material: peripheral blood or thyroid tissue (not recorded which). These receptors originate from a woman between 50 and 59 years old with Graves' hyperthyroidism. Each CDR3 is given with its conserved first and last residue. D genes are given only for firm matches. Size tells how often a clone was seen (once, few, many) or the class of an expanded clone, and some rows leave it out.

J	size	D	V	CDR3	DNA
TRBJ2-3	many	.	TRBV20-1	CSARFATSTDTQYF	TGCAGTGCTAGGTTCGCAACTAGCACAGATACGCAGTATTTT
TRBJ2-7	.	.	TRBV7-9	CASSSTRGGQAGYEQYF	TGTGCCAGCAGCTCAACCCGGGGGGGACAGGCGGGGTACGAGCAGTACTTC
TRBJ2-2	.	TRBD1	TRBV28	CATNGTANTGELFF	TGTGCCACCAACGGGACAGCGAACACCGGGGAGCTGTTCTTT
TRBJ2-7	.	.	TRBV20-1	CSARLRASVAYEQYF	TGCAGTGCTAGATTAAGGGCTAGCGTGGCCTACGAGCAGTACTTC
TRBJ1-5	many	.	TRBV4-3	CASSQDSGKDQPQHF	TGCGCCAGCAGCCAAGATTCCGGGAAAGATCAGCCCCAGCATTTT
TRBJ2-2	many	.	TRBV28	CASSPIIPGELFF	TGTGCCAGCAGTCCCATCATCCCCGGGGAGCTGTTTTTT
TRBJ1-6	.	.	TRBV7-8	CASSIGGLASPLHF	TGTGCCAGCAGCATCGGAGGGTTGGCTTCACCCCTCCACTTC
TRBJ1-5	few	.	TRBV29-1	CSTGSNQPQHF	TGCAGCACAGGGAGCAATCAGCCCCAGCATTTT
TRBJ2-7	once	.	TRBV10-1	CASGRITSYEQYF	TGCGCCAGCGGGAGGATCACCTCCTACGAGCAGTACTTC
TRBJ2-3	.	.	TRBV7-2	CASSRYQTRGPDTQYF	TGTGCCAGCAGCCGATATCAAACTAGAGGCCCCGATACGCAGTATTTT
TRBJ2-7	.	.	TRBV29-1	CSADPGGEQYF	TGCAGCGCGGACCCGGGCGGCGAGCAGTACTTC
TRBJ2-7	.	TRBD1	TRBV7-9	CASSFPPGQGSGANYEQYF	TGTGCCAGCAGCTTTCCCCCGGGACAGGGCTCTGGGGCCAACTACGAGCAGTACTTC
TRBJ1-1	many	.	TRBV7-7	CASSQGPNTEAFF	TGTGCTAGCAGTCAGGGACCGAACACTGAAGCTTTCTTT
TRBJ1-6	.	TRBD1	TRBV5-5	CASSLAPTGDSPLHF	TGTGCCAGCAGCTTGGCCCCGACAGGGGATTCACCCCTCCACTTT
TRBJ2-7	.	TRBD1	TRBV10-3	CAIRAAGGRSYGQYF	TGTGCCATCAGGGCCGCAGGGGGCAGGTCCTACGGGCAGTACTTC
TRBJ2-2	once	TRBD1	TRBV29-1	CSAGTGTDTGELFF	TGCAGCGCCGGGACAGGGACGGACACCGGGGAGCTGTTTTTT
TRBJ2-3	once	TRBD2	TRBV20-1	CSASGLAASTDTQYF	TGCAGTGCTAGTGGACTAGCGGCTAGCACAGATACGCAGTATTTT
TRBJ2-7	medium-sized	TRBD1	TRBV29-1	CSVERGTGGFREQYF	TGCAGCGTTGAAAGGGGGACAGGGGGCTTTAGGGAGCAGTACTTC
TRBJ1-1	many	.	TRBV7-9	CASSSGSADTEAFF	TGTGCCAGCAGTAGCGGGAGTGCCGACACTGAAGCTTTCTTT
TRBJ1-2	many	.	TRBV5-8	CASIAPDYGYTF	TGTGCCAGCATTGCACCGGACTATGGCTACACCTTC
TRBJ1-2	once	TRBD1	TRBV20-1	CSARVGQGKGYTF	TGCAGTGCTAGAGTCGGACAGGGAAAAGGCTACACCTTC
TRBJ2-7	.	TRBD2	TRBV7-2	CASSLTGTSGRPYELYF	TGTGCCAGCAGCTTGACGGGTACTAGCGGGAGGCCGTACGAGCTGTACTTC
TRBJ2-5	.	.	TRBV2	CASSERGSNQPQYF	TGTGCCAGCAGTGAACGGGGGTCGAACCAGCCCCAGTACTTC
TRBJ1-5	.	.	TRBV12-3/TRBV12-4	CASSFTGNQPQHF	TGTGCCAGCAGTTTTACAGGCAATCAGCCCCAGCATTTT
TRBJ2-7	few	.	TRBV2	CASRSDPLYHEQYF	TGTGCCAGCAGAAGTGACCCCCTTTACCACGAGCAGTACTTC
TRBJ1-2	many	.	TRBV10-1	CARINTYEVTGYTF	TGCGCCAGAATAAACACCTACGAGGTTACGGGCTACACCTTC
TRBJ2-7	medium-sized	.	TRBV7-6	CASSPGPNYEQYF	TGTGCCAGCAGCCCCGGTCCGAACTACGAGCAGTACTTC
TRBJ1-2	.	.	TRBV29-1	CSLGDVTYGYTF	TGCAGCTTAGGAGATGTTACCTATGGCTACACCTTC
TRBJ1-6	.	TRBD1	TRBV2	CASSSGQGLGSPLHF	TGTGCCAGCAGCTCGGGACAGGGGTTAGGATCACCCCTCCACTTT
TRBJ1-2	many	.	TRBV6-2/TRBV6-3	CASSYHRVGYGYTF	TGTGCCAGCAGTTACCACAGGGTTGGCTATGGCTACACCTTC
TRBJ1-1	few	.	TRBV7-2	CASSQIGSTEAFF	TGTGCCAGCAGCCAAATAGGGAGCACTGAAGCTTTCTTT
TRBJ1-2	.	.	TRBV29-1	CSPWELYTF	TGCAGCCCCTGGGAGCTCTACACCTTC
TRBJ1-3	.	.	TRBV28	CAGSFAFGGNTIYF	TGTGCCGGCAGTTTCGCATTCGGTGGAAACACCATATATTTT
TRBJ1-1	many	TRBD1	TRBV10-3	CAIKPGVGGPEAFF	TGTGCCATCAAACCAGGGGTAGGGGGCCCTGAAGCTTTCTTT
TRBJ1-2	many	TRBD1	TRBV10-3	CAIRAAGGDGYTF	TGTGCCATCAGGGCCGCAGGGGGCGATGGCTACACCTTC
TRBJ2-3	few	TRBD2	TRBV7-9	CASSSHSSGSTDTQYF	TGTGCCAGCAGCTCCCACTCTAGCGGGAGCACAGATACGCAGTATTTT
TRBJ2-3	many	.	TRBV28	CASSSGQSTDTQYF	TGTGCCAGCAGTTCAGGACAGAGCACAGATACGCAGTATTTT
TRBJ1-5	few	TRBD1	TRBV20-1	CSARGTGQPQHF	TGCAGTGCTAGAGGGACAGGTCAGCCCCAGCATTTT
TRBJ1-2	.	TRBD1	TRBV7-3	CASSLTGQGIYGYTF	TGTGCCAGCAGCTTAACGGGACAGGGGATCTATGGCTACACCTTC